These 10 T cell receptor beta chains were sequenced from one sample in a study of sequential checkpoint blockade in melanoma. As for treatment: randomized to nivolumab then ipilimumab (arm A) or the reverse (arm B). Clones were read by immunoSEQ multiplex PCR, and TCRdb kept only the in-frame ones, dropping some. The profile shows around 22,000 clones, about two thirds of them singletons. The specimen was CD8+ T cells sorted from blood (inferred from file names), collected from a patient given nivolumab and ipilimumab in sequence. The receptors originated from a human donor with melanoma.

V and J are TRBV20-1 and TRBJ1-1, with D possibly matching TRBD1 (5 bases). The CDR3 contains 11 residues. Per germline, CDR1 DFQATT and CDR2 SNEGSKA (reference sequence). The DNA of the CDR3 is TGCAGAGCCGGACAGAACACTGAAGCTTTCTTT. The encoded protein is CRAGQNTEAFF.

V and J are TRBV11-2 and TRBJ2-3; 8 bases are a match to TRBD2. The J segment lost 4 bases and the V segment lost 6 bases, leaving 9 bases of the junction unmatched. This CDR3 has 15 amino acids. CDR1 and CDR2 (germline): SGHAT, FQNNGV. This CDR3 reads CASSPGTSLSDTQYF. The CDR3 region has the DNA TGTGCCAGCAGTCCCGGGACTAGTTTATCAGATACGCAGTATTTT.

The rearrangement joins TRBV27 to TRBJ1-2; 8 bases map to TRBD1. The CDR3 has 16 residues. V was clipped by 7 bases and J by 5 bases; unmatched bases: 15. The germline CDR1 and CDR2 sequences are MNHEY and SMNVEV (reference sequence). This CDR3 reads CASTRAGGTGMYGYTF. The CDR3 DNA sequence: TGTGCCAGCACCCGGGCGGGTGGGACAGGAATGTATGGCTACACCTTC.

The V and J genes are TRBV5-1 and TRBJ2-2, with TRBD2 as a possible D gene (7 bases). This CDR3 spans 13 amino acids. Germline V gene data show CDR1 as SGHRS and CDR2 as YFSETQ. V lost 6 bases and J 4 bases, leaving 10 bases between the germline ends. As DNA, the CDR3 is TGCGCCAGCATGGGAGGGGGCACCGGGGAGCTGTTTTTT. This encodes CASMGGGTGELFF.

This chain connects TRBV25-1 to TRBJ1-3, with a possible D match to TRBD1 (5 bases). This CDR3 has 14 amino acids. Per the germline V gene, CDR1 is MGHDK and CDR2 is SYGVNS. V was clipped by 8 bases and J by 1 base, with 12 bases between them. The DNA for the CDR3 is TGTGCCAGCGGCTGGGGGGGATCTGGAAACACCATATATTTT. Residues: CASGWGGSGNTIYF. Drawing the rest from reference TRBV25-1 and TRBJ1-3, the complete variable domain is EADIYQTPRYLVIGTGKKITLECSQTMGHDKMYWYQQDPGMELHLIHYSYGVNSTEKGDLSSESTVSRIRTEHFPLTLESARPSHTSQYLCASGWGGSGNTIYFGEGSWLTVV.

The V call is TRBV7-3, the J call TRBJ2-7; D perhaps matches TRBD1 (6 bases). The V gene's germline CDR1 is SGHTA and CDR2 FQGTGA. The CDR3 is 16 amino acids. V gave up 5 bases and J gave up 2 bases, with 19 bases separating them. The CDR3: CASSPSPQDSTYEQYF. The CDR3 nucleotides are TGTGCCAGCAGCCCCTCCCCTCAGGACAGCACCTACGAGCAGTACTTC.

The chain employs TRBV5-5 and TRBJ2-1; D not certain. V gave up 1 base and J gave up 7 bases, with 6 bases separating them. The CDR3 is 12 residues long. The germline CDR1 and CDR2 sequences are SGHKS and YYEKEE (reference sequence). The CDR3 region is CASSLSGNEQFF. CDR3 DNA: TGTGCCAGCAGCTTGTCAGGAAATGAGCAGTTCTTC.

The chain carries TRBV2 and TRBJ1-2; a weak D match, TRBD1 (6 bases). Trimming stripped 8 bases from V and 0 bases from J, with 13 bases between. This CDR3 region has 14 residues. Germline V lookup: CDR1 SNHLY, CDR2 FYNNEI. The CDR3 bases are TGTGCCAGCGGAGTAGGGGGAGCTAACTATGGCTACACCTTC. Encoded protein: CASGVGGANYGYTF.

This chain uses TRBV9 with TRBJ2-5, with 8 bases that match TRBD2. In germline, CDR1 is SGDLS, CDR2 YYNGEE. V shed 1 base and J 0 bases; nucleotides not matched to a gene: 8. There are 17 residues in the CDR3. The CDR3 loop reads CASSVNPREGDQETQYF. In nucleotides, the CDR3 is TGTGCCAGCAGCGTAAACCCCCGGGAGGGGGACCAAGAGACCCAGTACTTC.

This clone was counted a few times. Here the CDR3 reads CASGGETGNSPLHF. CDR3 coding DNA: TGTGCCAGCGGGGGGGAGACAGGCAATTCACCCCTCCACTTT. The rearrangement joins TRBV25-1 to TRBJ1-6; TRBD1 might be the D (6 bases). The germline V gene has CDR1 MGHDK and CDR2 SYGVNS. Trimming shortened V by 8 bases and J by 7 bases, and 15 bases separated the two germline ends. The CDR3 length is 14 residues.